The 8 T cell receptor beta chains reported below all come from one sample, sequenced in a study of blood T cell repertoires in COVID-19. Sequenced by immunoSEQ multiplex PCR; TCRdb stores in-frame clones only, minus some. The table records roughly 190,000 clones, approximately 90% of them present only once. The material sequenced was peripheral blood. The receptor set was obtained from a man in his fifties with acute or convalescent COVID-19.

This chain uses TRBV24-1 with TRBJ2-7; 7 nucleotides line up with TRBD1. Trimming cost V 4 bases and J 3 bases; bases outside gene matches: 8. Germline V CDR1 and CDR2: KGHDR, SFDVKD. This CDR3 comprises 15 residues. As DNA, the CDR3 is TGTGCCACCAGTGACCTACAGGGGACCGTCTACGAGCAGTACTTC. Protein sequence: CATSDLQGTVYEQYF.

The gene calls are TRBV5-1 and TRBJ1-1, with D possibly matching TRBD1 (6 bases). Trimming left V 2 bases short and J 1 base short, with 12 bases between. This CDR3 comprises 15 residues. Germline values: CDR1 SGHRS, CDR2 YFSETQ. CDR3 region: CASSFETGSNTEAFF. The CDR3 bases are TGCGCCAGCAGCTTCGAGACAGGATCGAACACTGAAGCTTTCTTT.

The gene calls are TRBV28 and TRBJ2-7; 7 bases line up with TRBD1. Germline-derived CDR1 and CDR2 are MDHEN and SYDVKM. The J segment lost 2 bases and the V segment lost 4 bases, leaving 5 bases of the junction unmatched. The CDR3 is 14 amino acids. CDR3 bases: TGTGCCAGCAGTTCGACGACAGGGCCCTACGAGCAGTACTTC. Translating it yields CASSSTTGPYEQYF.

V and J are TRBV20-1 and TRBJ2-5, with D possibly matching TRBD2 (6 bases). The germline V gene has CDR1 DFQATT and CDR2 SNEGSKA (reference sequence). The V and J ends lost 3 bases and 4 bases respectively, with 21 bases between them. CDR3 size: 16 residues. The CDR3 region is CSASSTLGGLAETQYF. The CDR3 nucleotides read TGCAGTGCTAGTAGCACCCTCGGAGGGTTGGCAGAGACCCAGTACTTC.

The CDR3 is CASSPRGQGAYEQFF. CDR3 in DNA: TGTGCCAGTAGTCCCCGGGGACAGGGGGCCTATGAGCAGTTCTTC. The rearrangement links TRBV19 to TRBJ2-1, with TRBD1 matching over 12 bases. Germline V gene sequence: CDR1 LNHDA, CDR2 SQIVND (reference sequence). The V segment lost 5 bases and the J segment 8 bases; nucleotides outside the gene matches: 7. CDR3 length: 15 residues.

Note on this clone: In the same sample, other DNA sequences code for this CDR3. The CDR3 DNA reads as TGTGCCACCTCCGACAGGGGGAACACCGGGGAGCTGTTTTTT. This encodes CATSDRGNTGELFF. This chain uses TRBV24-1 with TRBJ2-2, with TRBD1 matching over 8 bases. V gave up 9 bases and J gave up 1 base; unmatched junction bases: 3. CDR3 length: 14 amino acids. The V gene's germline CDR1 is KGHDR and CDR2 SFDVKD.

For this clone: One end of the junction varies from germline; a read error may be responsible. The chain couples TRBV6-5 to TRBJ2-6, with a possible D match to TRBD2 (6 bases). From germline, CDR1 is MNHEY and CDR2 SVGAGI. CDR3 length equals 15 residues. CDR3: CASSYGGTGANVLTF. For the CDR3, the DNA is TGTGCCAGCAGTTACGGGGGGACTGGGGCCAACGTCCTAACTTTC.

The sample holds one count of this clone. J is TRBJ2-7 and V is TRBV29-1; 10 nucleotides align to TRBD1. Germline assignment: CDR1 SQVTM and CDR2 ANQGSEA. This CDR3 has 15 residues. Trimming at V came to 2 bases and at J to 6 bases, leaving 10 bases not matched to a gene. In nucleotides, the CDR3 is TGCAGCGTTGAATGGAGGGACAGGGGCGGCCTCGAGCAGTACGTC. Encoded protein: CSVEWRDRGGLEQYV.